This record covers a single T cell receptor beta chain. Authors' processing steps: Amplification of reference gene primers was used by the study to estimate nucleated cell counts. Clones were read by immunoSEQ multiplex PCR, and TCRdb kept only the in-frame ones, dropping some. The V and J calls and clone size were taken over from that table, and D and trimming were inferred from the DNA. The sample consists of 75,000 to 95,000 clones, 85% to 90% of them appearing once. The data were taken from a study of blood T cell repertoires in COVID-19. The V end was cut by 1 base, the J end by 0 bases, with 19 bases between. The CDR3 consists of 19 residues. Germline values: CDR1 MNHNS, CDR2 SASEGT.

This receptor was identified in a human donor in a cohort sampled during active COVID-19. The chain uses TRBV6-1 and TRBJ2-4; TRBD2 is a possible D gene (6 bases). The sequencing sample was made of peripheral blood. CDR3 bases: TGTGCCAGCAGTGAAGAGCGTCGGGCAGCCGGGGGAGCCAAAAACATTCAGTACTTC. Its protein is CASSEERRAAGGAKNIQYF.